The rows below give T cell receptor beta chains drawn from one sample of a study of blood T cell repertoires in COVID-19. Using immunoSEQ multiplex PCR, the repertoire was profiled, and TCRdb retains in-frame clones only, with some absent. The sample includes roughly 340,000 clones, 89% of them seen just once. The sample was peripheral blood. Receptors originate from a woman aged 25-40 years with COVID-19, enrolled during active disease. The CDR3 runs from the conserved cysteine through the conserved F or W. D genes are given only for firm matches.

TRBJ1-5,TRBV30,-,CAWARGGVSNQPQHF,TGTGCCTGGGCCCGAGGGGGGGTGAGCAATCAGCCCCAGCATTTT
TRBJ2-7,TRBV4-1,-,CASSQDSTNLYEQYF,TGCGCCAGCAGCCAAGACAGCACTAACCTCTACGAGCAGTACTTC
TRBJ2-5,TRBV6-1,-,CASSERLRVGGAPETQYF,TGTGCCAGCAGTGAAAGGCTTAGGGTGGGAGGTGCCCCAGAGACCCAGTACTTC
TRBJ1-1,TRBV10-3,TRBD1,CAIKAGTGLLMNTEAFF,TGTGCCATCAAGGCCGGGACAGGGCTCCTCATGAACACTGAAGCTTTCTTT
TRBJ2-3,TRBV9,TRBD2,CASSGSSGRADTQYF,TGTGCCAGCAGCGGATCTAGCGGGAGGGCAGATACGCAGTATTTT
TRBJ1-4,TRBV5-1,-,CASAGGTGTNEKLFF,TGCGCCAGCGCCGGGGGGACCGGCACTAATGAAAAACTGTTTTTT
TRBJ2-1,TRBV5-1,TRBD2,CASRNLAGGMSSYNEQFF,TGCGCCAGCAGAAATCTAGCGGGAGGGATGAGCTCCTACAATGAGCAGTTCTTC
TRBJ1-5,TRBV19,-,CASSFAGNQPQHF,TGTGCCAGTAGTTTTGCAGGGAATCAGCCCCAGCATTTT
TRBJ2-3,TRBV5-4,-,CASSLVGAHTDTQYF,TGTGCCAGCAGCTTGGTAGGGGCCCACACAGATACGCAGTATTTT
TRBJ1-6,TRBV21-1,-,CASSGTQGARNSPLHF,TGTGCCAGCAGCGGTACACAGGGGGCGCGCAATTCACCCCTCCACTTT
TRBJ2-5,TRBV5-1,-,CASSLGRGETQYF,TGCGCCAGCAGCTTGGGCAGGGGCGAGACCCAGTACTTC
TRBJ2-5,TRBV5-4,TRBD2,CASSLGTRDIETQYF,TGTGCCAGCAGCTTGGGGACTAGAGATATCGAGACCCAGTACTTC
TRBJ2-5,TRBV12-3/TRBV12-4,-,CASSPRARGTQYF,TGTGCCAGCAGCCCGAGGGCCCGGGGGACCCAGTACTTC
TRBJ2-2,TRBV2,TRBD2,CASRRLAERRRNTGELFF,TGTGCCAGCAGACGACTAGCGGAAAGACGGCGGAACACCGGGGAGCTGTTTTTT
TRBJ2-5,TRBV5-5,TRBD2,CASSLGPPTSGQETQYF,TGTGCCAGCAGCTTGGGCCCTCCGACTAGCGGACAAGAGACCCAGTACTTC
TRBJ2-1,TRBV2,-,CASSVGTSSYNEQFF,TGTGCCAGCAGTGTAGGTACTAGCTCCTACAATGAGCAGTTCTTC
TRBJ1-1,TRBV4-1,-,CASSQASLYTEAFF,TGCGCCAGCAGCCAGGCCTCCTTATACACTGAAGCTTTCTTT
TRBJ1-2,TRBV7-2,-,CASSPESQGPYGYTF,TGTGCCAGCAGCCCTGAGTCACAGGGACCGTATGGCTACACCTTC
TRBJ1-5,TRBV19,TRBD1,CASSPGTGTGPQHF,TGTGCCAGTAGTCCCGGGACAGGGACGGGGCCCCAGCATTTT
TRBJ2-1,TRBV6-6,TRBD2,CASSYSGRKYNEQFF,TGTGCCAGCAGTTACAGCGGGAGAAAGTACAATGAGCAGTTCTTC
TRBJ2-3,TRBV11-2,-,CASSLDRQASWRTDTQYF,TGTGCCAGCAGCTTAGATCGTCAGGCCTCATGGAGGACAGATACGCAGTATTTT
TRBJ2-3,TRBV29-1,TRBD2,CSVVFGLAGGADTQYF,TGCAGCGTTGTGTTTGGACTAGCGGGGGGTGCAGATACGCAGTATTTT
TRBJ2-3,TRBV9,TRBD2,CASSPGTSGGDTQYF,TGTGCCAGCAGCCCCGGGACTAGCGGGGGAGATACGCAGTATTTT
TRBJ2-2,TRBV7-7,-,CASSKAGGSNTGELFF,TGTGCTAGCAGCAAGGCGGGCGGATCGAACACCGGGGAGCTGTTTTTT
TRBJ2-3,TRBV5-4,TRBD2,CASSLKPSGADTQYF,TGTGCCAGCAGCTTAAAACCTAGCGGGGCGGATACGCAGTATTTT
TRBJ2-7,TRBV6-5,TRBD1,CASSMTGSGTYEQYF,TGTGCCAGCAGTATGACAGGGTCAGGCACCTACGAGCAGTACTTC
TRBJ2-7,TRBV9,TRBD1,CASSPGTGDYEQYF,TGTGCCAGCAGCCCCGGGACAGGGGACTACGAGCAGTACTTC
TRBJ1-6,TRBV3-1/TRBV3-2,TRBD1,CASSRRDSANSPLHF,TGTGCCAGCAGCCGACGGGACAGTGCCAATTCACCCCTCCACTTT
TRBJ2-5,TRBV9,TRBD2,CASSVVGGAEETQYF,TGTGCCAGCAGCGTAGTCGGGGGGGCCGAAGAGACCCAGTACTTC
TRBJ2-1,TRBV5-1,-,CASSLESGIQGGKFF,TGCGCCAGCAGCTTGGAATCGGGTATACAGGGAGGGAAGTTCTTC
TRBJ2-2,TRBV6-2/TRBV6-3,-,CASSYSGRVARELFF,TGTGCCAGCAGTTACTCGGGCAGAGTGGCCCGGGAGCTGTTTTTT
TRBJ2-3,TRBV5-1,-,CASRVGLGTDTQYF,TGCGCCAGCAGGGTGGGGCTAGGCACAGATACGCAGTATTTT
TRBJ2-1,TRBV7-8,TRBD1,CASSRTGEYYNEQFF,TGTGCCAGCAGCCGTACAGGGGAATACTACAATGAGCAGTTCTTC
TRBJ2-4,TRBV3-1/TRBV3-2,TRBD2,CASSQAYRASGRADIQYF,TGTGCCAGCAGCCAAGCCTACCGGGCTAGCGGGAGGGCCGACATTCAGTACTTC
TRBJ2-5,TRBV5-4,-,CASSLAGPAETQYF,TGTGCCAGCAGCTTGGCAGGCCCTGCGGAGACCCAGTACTTC
TRBJ2-2,TRBV4-2,TRBD2,CASRLAGGGTGELFF,TGTGCCTCCAGACTAGCGGGAGGCGGTACCGGGGAGCTGTTTTTT
TRBJ2-5,TRBV12-3/TRBV12-4,-,CASSSGETQYF,TGTGCCAGCTCCTCCGGGGAGACCCAGTACTTC
TRBJ2-1,TRBV5-6,TRBD2,CASSPMTSGSSFYYNEQFF,TGTGCCAGCAGCCCGATGACTAGCGGGAGTTCCTTTTACTACAATGAGCAGTTCTTC
TRBJ2-1,TRBV5-1,TRBD1,CASSLVGQGYNEQFF,TGCGCCAGCAGCTTGGTGGGACAGGGTTACAATGAGCAGTTCTTC
TRBJ1-2,TRBV18,TRBD1,CASSPAGQGPYGYTF,TGTGCCAGCTCACCCGCGGGACAGGGACCCTATGGCTACACCTTC
TRBJ2-1,TRBV29-1,-,CSVEPGGSLRNYNEQFF,TGCAGCGTTGAACCCGGCGGAAGCCTTCGCAACTACAATGAGCAGTTCTTC
TRBJ1-5,TRBV11-3,-,CASSSGQFYSNQPQHF,TGTGCCAGCAGCTCCGGACAGTTTTATAGCAATCAGCCCCAGCATTTT
TRBJ2-7,TRBV6-1,-,CASSEYRVQPYEQYF,TGTGCCAGCAGTGAATATCGGGTGCAGCCCTACGAGCAGTACTTC
TRBJ1-5,TRBV25-1,TRBD1,CASSEDRGSNQPQHF,TGTGCCAGCAGTGAAGACAGGGGGTCCAATCAGCCCCAGCATTTT
TRBJ1-5,TRBV24-1,-,CATSTGTSQPQHF,TGTGCCACTTCTACAGGGACGAGTCAGCCCCAGCATTTT
TRBJ1-1,TRBV24-1,-,CATSDGAGPTEAFF,TGTGCCACCAGTGATGGGGCAGGGCCCACTGAAGCTTTCTTT